This TCR beta chain was observed in a study of regulatory T cells in long-lasting Graves disease. Time point indicated: newly diagnosed GD, antithyroid drugs for less than 3 months. Preparation of the TCR library used RNA extracted from PBMCs. The V and J ends lost 9 bases and 4 bases, in that order; junction bases with no gene match: 11. Germline V CDR1 and CDR2: LNHDA, SQIVND (reference sequence). This CDR3 has 15 residues. In its sample, this clonotype was seen many times. Investigators prepared the TCR beta libraries by applying iRepertoire HTBI primers and Arm-PCR of CDR3 regions. TCRdb re-called the multiplex PCR reads through MiXCR, storing one row per CDR3 protein. This table holds 400,000 to 500,000 distinct CDR3 sequences, 14% to 15% found once. These data are also associated with another study on T cells in Graves' hyperthyroidism and ophthalmopathy.

V and J are TRBV19 and TRBJ2-5; 10 positions agree with TRBD2. The sample consisted of peripheral blood mononuclear cells (PBMCs), taken at new diagnosis, from a patient treated with antithyroid drugs. The sequence was obtained from a woman in her 30s with Graves disease. CDR3 nucleotides: TGTGCCAGCGGCGGGCTAGCGGGAGTCGTAGAGACCCAGTACTTC. Its translation is CASGGLAGVVETQYF.